This note documents a single T cell receptor beta chain sequence. This entry comes from a study of blood T cell repertoires in COVID-19. Study background: COVID-19 samples from acute and convalescent phases originated in the United States, Italy and Spain.

Original analysis: Amplification of reference gene primers provided the estimated nucleated cell counts. Only in-frame clones appear in the TCRdb table, and some are missing; sequencing was by immunoSEQ multiplex PCR. V, J and clone size are those of that table, while D and trimming were read from the DNA. Of 60,000 or so clones listed, roughly 86% were seen once; the top ten hold around 6.1%. The source is a man aged 60 to 75 with acute or convalescent COVID-19. What was sequenced was peripheral blood.

CDR3 protein: CASKPGGTMNTEAFF. As DNA, the CDR3 is TGTGCCAGCAAGCCAGGTGGGACAATGAACACTGAAGCTTTCTTT. The J gene is TRBJ1-1, the V gene TRBV6-5, with a weak D call TRBD1 (6 bases). Germline V lookup: CDR1 MNHEY, CDR2 SVGAGI. V lost 7 bases and J 0 bases, leaving 15 bases between the germline ends. This CDR3 is built from 15 residues.